This TCR beta chain stems from a study of STAT3 mutations in large granular lymphocyte leukemia. For the study at large: Canonical activating STAT3 mutations were detected in roughly half of the longitudinally sequenced T-LGLL patients. Study-level points and caveats: Some patients had persisting codominant clonotypes that could mask small clones. At least one immunodominant TCR beta clonotype appeared in every T-cell large granular lymphocyte leukemia patient. In several patients, dominant TCR clone burden exceeded STAT3 mutant burden, suggesting STAT3 mutation arose secondarily.

About 40,000 productive templates were obtained per sample on average. Produced via immunoSEQ multiplex PCR; TCRdb's table is partial and in-frame only. This sample carries about 4,000 clones, 82% of them seen once, and the ten largest clones take around 87%. This clone was found a few times. Its antigen remains unidentified. This CDR3 has 14 amino acids. With 4 bases clipped from V and 6 bases from J, the junction kept 5 bases outside the gene matches. CDR1 is SGHRS and CDR2 is YFSETQ in the germline V gene. Sequenced: peripheral blood mononuclear cells. This TCR derives from a boy between 10 and 17 years old with T-cell large granular lymphocyte leukemia. Some clones in this sample may be carry-over from other donors' samples. The chain links TRBV5-1 to TRBJ2-1, with 9 nucleotides matching TRBD1. The CDR3 region has the DNA TGCGCCAGCAGCCCAGGACAGGGGCCCAATGAGCAGTTCTTC. Translating it yields CASSPGQGPNEQFF.